The clone carrying this T cell receptor (beta chain) was observed a handful of times. The data are from a study of T cells in Graves' hyperthyroidism and ophthalmopathy. For the study at large: Peripheral blood was taken when the disease was first diagnosed, before any treatment began.

TCR beta CDR3 regions were amplified from RNA. HTBI primers were employed in a first-round RT-PCR of the TCR CDR3. TCRdb re-derived calls from the multiplex PCR reads in MiXCR, one entry per CDR3 protein. The repertoire has over 500,000 distinct CDR3 sequences, roughly a sixth of them found once; the top ten carry about 29%. The CDR3 contains 14 residues. V lost 1 base and J lost 6, with 12 bases in between. Germline V gene data show CDR1 as LGHNA and CDR2 as YNFKEQ. This receptor was obtained from a woman in her twenties or thirties with Graves' ophthalmopathy. The J gene is TRBJ1-1, the V gene TRBV4-2, with a weak D call TRBD1 (5 bases). The sample taken for sequencing was blood. Written as DNA, the CDR3 is TGTGCCAGCAGCCAAGTAATCAGGGTCGCTGAAGCTTTCTTT. Encoded protein: CASSQVIRVAEAFF.